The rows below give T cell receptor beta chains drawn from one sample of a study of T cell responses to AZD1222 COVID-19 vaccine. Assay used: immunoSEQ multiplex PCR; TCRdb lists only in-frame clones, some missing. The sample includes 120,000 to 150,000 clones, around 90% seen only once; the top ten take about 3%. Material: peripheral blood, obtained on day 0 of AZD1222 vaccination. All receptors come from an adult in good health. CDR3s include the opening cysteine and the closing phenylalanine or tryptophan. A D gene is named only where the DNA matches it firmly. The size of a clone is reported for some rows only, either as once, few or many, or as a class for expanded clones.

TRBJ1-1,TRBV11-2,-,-,CASSFNLGTEAFF,TGTGCCAGCAGCTTCAACCTGGGGACTGAAGCTTTCTTT
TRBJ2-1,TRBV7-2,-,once,CASSLSGIGGYNEQFF,TGTGCCAGCAGCTTAAGTGGGATCGGGGGTTACAATGAGCAGTTCTTC
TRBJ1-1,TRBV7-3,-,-,CASSLMGQNTEAFF,TGTGCCAGCAGCTTAATGGGACAGAACACTGAAGCTTTCTTT
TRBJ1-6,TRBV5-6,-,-,CASSISGTPSPLHF,TGTGCCAGCAGCATCTCAGGGACCCCGTCACCCCTCCACTTT
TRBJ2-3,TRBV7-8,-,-,CASSLVAGTIVDTQYF,TGTGCCAGCAGCTTAGTGGCGGGGACGATAGTAGATACGCAGTATTTT
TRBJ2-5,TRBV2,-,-,CASRDSFLDRRKTQYF,TGTGCCAGCAGAGACAGTTTCCTTGACAGGCGGAAGACCCAGTACTTC
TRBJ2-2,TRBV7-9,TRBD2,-,CASSLASHTSGSTGGELFF,TGTGCCAGCAGCTTAGCCTCACACACTAGCGGGAGTACCGGCGGGGAGCTGTTTTTT
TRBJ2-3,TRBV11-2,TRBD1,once,CASRTGQGGGFSTDTQYF,TGTGCCAGCAGGACGGGACAGGGGGGAGGGTTTAGCACAGATACGCAGTATTTT
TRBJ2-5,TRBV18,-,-,CASSSEETQYF,TGTGCCAGCTCATCGGAAGAGACCCAGTACTTC
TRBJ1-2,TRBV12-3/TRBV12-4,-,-,CASSPNVHGYTF,TGTGCCAGCAGTCCTAACGTACATGGCTACACCTTC
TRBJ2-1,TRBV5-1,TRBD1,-,CASSLGTGPSLSYNEQFF,TGCGCCAGCAGCCTAGGGACAGGCCCTTCCTTGAGCTACAATGAGCAGTTCTTC
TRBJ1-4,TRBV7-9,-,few,CASSLGKNEKLFF,TGTGCCAGCAGCTTGGGCAAAAATGAAAAACTGTTTTTT
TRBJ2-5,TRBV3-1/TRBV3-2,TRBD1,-,CASSLFGRDSGETQYF,TGTGCCAGCAGCCTTTTCGGCCGGGACAGTGGGGAGACCCAGTACTTC
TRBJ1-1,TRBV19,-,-,CASSPASGQNTEAFF,TGTGCCAGTAGTCCCGCCTCGGGACAGAACACTGAAGCTTTCTTT
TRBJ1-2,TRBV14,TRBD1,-,CASSQDLGTGGNYGYTF,TGTGCCAGCAGCCAAGATCTGGGCACAGGGGGCAACTATGGCTACACCTTC
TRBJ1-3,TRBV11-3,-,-,CASSLDSGHLSGNTIYF,TGTGCCAGCAGCTTAGATAGTGGACACCTCTCTGGAAACACCATATATTTT
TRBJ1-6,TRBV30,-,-,CAWSRYSDSPLHF,TGTGCCTGGAGTCGATATAGTGACTCACCCCTCCACTTT
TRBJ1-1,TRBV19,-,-,CASTQGYTEAFF,TGTGCCAGTACCCAGGGTTATACTGAAGCTTTCTTT
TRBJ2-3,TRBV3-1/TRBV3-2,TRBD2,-,CASSLGLAGAGDTQYF,TGTGCCAGCAGCCTCGGACTAGCGGGGGCGGGAGATACGCAGTATTTT
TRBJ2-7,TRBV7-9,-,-,CASGKASSYEQYF,TGTGCCAGCGGCAAAGCCTCGAGCTACGAGCAGTACTTC
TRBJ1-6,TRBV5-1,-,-,CASSLEFAGRNSPLHF,TGCGCCAGCAGCTTGGAATTTGCAGGGCGGAATTCACCCCTCCACTTT
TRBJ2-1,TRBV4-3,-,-,CASSQEPGSPEQFF,TGCGCCAGCAGCCAAGAACCGGGGTCCCCTGAGCAGTTCTTC
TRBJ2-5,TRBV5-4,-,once,CASSPTIGGEETQYF,TGTGCCAGCAGCCCGACTATAGGTGGGGAAGAGACCCAGTACTTC
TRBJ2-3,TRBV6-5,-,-,CASRQGRLDTQYF,TGTGCCAGCAGACAGGGCCGTCTAGATACGCAGTATTTT
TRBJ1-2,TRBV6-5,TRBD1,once,CASSYRQGGYTF,TGTGCCAGCAGTTACCGACAGGGTGGCTACACCTTC
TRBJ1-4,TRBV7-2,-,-,CASSYRSATNEKLFF,TGTGCCAGCAGCTATAGATCGGCAACTAATGAAAAACTGTTTTTT
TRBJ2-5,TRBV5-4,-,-,CASSLRGTETQYF,TGTGCCAGCAGCCTCAGGGGAACGGAGACCCAGTACTTC
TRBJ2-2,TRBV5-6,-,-,CASSGLRWGTITGELFF,TGTGCCAGCAGCGGGCTACGGTGGGGGACCATCACCGGGGAGCTGTTTTTT
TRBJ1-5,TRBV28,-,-,CASRKPFGARGDNQPQHF,TGTGCCAGCAGAAAGCCTTTTGGGGCGCGGGGTGACAATCAGCCCCAGCATTTT
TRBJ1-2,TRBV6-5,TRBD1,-,CASKVRTGSNTF,TGTGCCAGCAAAGTGAGGACAGGGTCCAACACCTTC
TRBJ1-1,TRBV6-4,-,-,CASSAGTTAFF,TGTGCCAGCAGTGCCGGGACAACCGCTTTCTTT
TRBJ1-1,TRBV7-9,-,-,CASGFVNTEAFF,TGTGCCAGCGGCTTTGTGAACACTGAAGCTTTCTTT
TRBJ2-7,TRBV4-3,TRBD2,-,CASSSMGEGEQYF,TGCGCCAGCAGCTCAATGGGGGAGGGAGAGCAGTACTTC
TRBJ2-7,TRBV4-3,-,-,CASSQSGQGNYYEQYF,TGCGCCAGCAGCCAATCCGGGCAGGGAAACTACTACGAGCAGTACTTC
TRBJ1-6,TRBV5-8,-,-,CASRRDNSPLHF,TGTGCCAGCAGGCGGGATAATTCACCCCTCCACTTT
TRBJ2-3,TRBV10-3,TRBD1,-,CAISEEGASDTQYF,TGTGCCATCAGTGAGGAGGGGGCATCAGATACGCAGTATTTT
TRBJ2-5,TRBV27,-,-,CASSRGGLETQYF,TGTGCCAGCAGCAGAGGGGGACTGGAGACCCAGTACTTC
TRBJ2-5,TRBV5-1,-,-,CASSLDRLQETQYF,TGCGCCAGCAGCTTGGATAGGCTCCAAGAGACCCAGTACTTC
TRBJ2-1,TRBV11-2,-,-,CASSLAGGPNEQFF,TGTGCCAGCAGCTTAGCGGGGGGCCCAAATGAGCAGTTCTTC
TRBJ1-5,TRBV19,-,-,CASSIGLQYSNQPQHF,TGTGCCAGTAGTATAGGCCTACAGTATAGCAATCAGCCCCAGCATTTT
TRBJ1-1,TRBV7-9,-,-,CASSRGNTEAFF,TGTGCCAGCAGCCGCGGGAACACTGAAGCTTTCTTT
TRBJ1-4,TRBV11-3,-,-,CASSGRQGAGEKLFF,TGTGCCAGCAGCGGCCGACAAGGGGCAGGTGAAAAACTGTTTTTT
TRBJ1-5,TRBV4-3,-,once,CASSQEVGEYSNQPQHF,TGCGCCAGCAGCCAAGAGGTGGGGGAGTATAGCAATCAGCCCCAGCATTTT
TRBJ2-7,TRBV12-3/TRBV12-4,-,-,CASRIHLSYEQYF,TGTGCCAGCAGGATACACCTTTCCTACGAGCAGTACTTC
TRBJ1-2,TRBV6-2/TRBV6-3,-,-,CASSYSNRQIYGYTF,TGTGCCAGCAGTTACTCGAATAGGCAGATCTATGGCTACACCTTC
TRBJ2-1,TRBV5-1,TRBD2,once,CASSLGSGVYNEQFF,TGCGCCAGCAGCTTGGGTAGCGGGGTATACAATGAGCAGTTCTTC
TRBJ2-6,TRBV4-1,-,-,CASSQGGRGRSGANVLTF,TGCGCCAGCAGCCAAGGGGGGCGGGGGCGCTCAGGGGCCAACGTCCTGACTTTC
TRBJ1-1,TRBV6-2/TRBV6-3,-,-,CASSFRLRVRNTEAFF,TGTGCCAGCAGTTTCCGCCTACGGGTGCGTAACACTGAAGCTTTCTTT
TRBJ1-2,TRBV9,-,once,CASRPTDNYGYTF,TGTGCCAGCAGACCAACAGATAACTATGGCTACACCTTC
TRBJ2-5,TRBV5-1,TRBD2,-,CASRIPRGARLAGETQYF,TGCGCCAGCAGAATCCCACGGGGGGCGAGACTAGCGGGAGAGACCCAGTACTTC
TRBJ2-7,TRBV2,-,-,CASGGRGYEQYF,TGTGCCAGCGGAGGCAGGGGTTACGAGCAGTACTTC
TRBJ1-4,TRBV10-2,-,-,CASSDASANEKLFF,TGCGCCAGCAGTGATGCGTCCGCTAATGAAAAACTGTTTTTT